This T cell receptor (beta chain) was retrieved from a study of blood T cell repertoires in COVID-19. There are 13 residues in the CDR3. CDR1 is LNHDA, CDR2 SQIVND, per germline (reference sequence). V lost 2 bases, J lost 9 bases, and 2 bases stayed unmatched. This table comes from immunoSEQ multiplex PCR, and its TCRdb copy is limited to in-frame clones, with some not included. Of under 130,000 clones in the sample, around 84% were seen once. The rearrangement links TRBV19 to TRBJ2-2, with TRBD1 matching 8 bases. Sequencing was carried out using peripheral blood. This TCR was recovered from a woman older than 75 with acute or convalescent COVID-19. This CDR3 is CASSIQGARELFF. The CDR3 DNA reads TGTGCCAGTAGTATACAGGGGGCGAGGGAGCTGTTTTTT.